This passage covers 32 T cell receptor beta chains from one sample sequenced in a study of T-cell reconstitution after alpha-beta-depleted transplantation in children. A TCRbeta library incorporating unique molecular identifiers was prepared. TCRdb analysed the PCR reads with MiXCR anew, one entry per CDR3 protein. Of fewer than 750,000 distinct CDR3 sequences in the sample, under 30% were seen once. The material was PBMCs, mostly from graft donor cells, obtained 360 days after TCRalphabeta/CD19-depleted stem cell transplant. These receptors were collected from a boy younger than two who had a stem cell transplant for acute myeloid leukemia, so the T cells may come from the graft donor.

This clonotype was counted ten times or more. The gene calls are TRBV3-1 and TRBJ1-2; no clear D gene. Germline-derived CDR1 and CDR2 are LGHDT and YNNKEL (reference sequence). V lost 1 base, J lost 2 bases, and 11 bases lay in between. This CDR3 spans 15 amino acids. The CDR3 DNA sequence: TGTGCCAGCAGCCAAGGGCGATCTCAGAACTATGGCTACACCTTC. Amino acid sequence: CASSQGRSQNYGYTF.

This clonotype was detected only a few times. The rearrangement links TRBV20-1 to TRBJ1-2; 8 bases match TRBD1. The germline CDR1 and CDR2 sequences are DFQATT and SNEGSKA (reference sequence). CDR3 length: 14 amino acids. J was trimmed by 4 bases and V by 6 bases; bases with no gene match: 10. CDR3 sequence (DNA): TGCAGTGCCCGCTCCCAGGGGGCTATCTATGGCTACACCTTC. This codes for CSARSQGAIYGYTF.

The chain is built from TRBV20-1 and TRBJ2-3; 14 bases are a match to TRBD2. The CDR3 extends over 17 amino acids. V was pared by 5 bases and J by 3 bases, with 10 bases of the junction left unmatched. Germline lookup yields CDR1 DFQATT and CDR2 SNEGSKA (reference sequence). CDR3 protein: CSAESPGTSGGTDTQYF. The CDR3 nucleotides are TGCAGTGCTGAGTCCCCCGGGACTAGCGGGGGAACAGATACGCAGTATTTT.

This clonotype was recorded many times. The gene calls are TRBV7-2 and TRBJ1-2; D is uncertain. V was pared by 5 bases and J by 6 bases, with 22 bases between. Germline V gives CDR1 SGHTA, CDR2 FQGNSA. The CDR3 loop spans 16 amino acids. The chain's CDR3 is CASSPLVIGTGHGYTF. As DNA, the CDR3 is TGTGCCAGCAGCCCTCTCGTGATAGGCACCGGCCATGGCTACACCTTC.

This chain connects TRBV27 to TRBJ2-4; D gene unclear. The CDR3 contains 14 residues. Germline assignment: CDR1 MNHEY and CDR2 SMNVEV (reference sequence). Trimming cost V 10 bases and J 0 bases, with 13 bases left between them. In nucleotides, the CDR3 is TGTGCCAATGGCCAGGCCTTAGCCAAAAACATTCAGTACTTC. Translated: CANGQALAKNIQYF.

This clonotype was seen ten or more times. This CDR3 is CASSTGGTGRYQETQYF. The DNA of the CDR3 is TGTGCCAGCAGTACCGGCGGGACAGGCCGATACCAAGAGACCCAGTACTTC. The chain recombines TRBV28 with TRBJ2-5; TRBD1 aligns across 8 bases. V was pared by 5 bases and J by 0 bases, with 11 bases of the junction left unmatched. The CDR3 loop spans 17 amino acids. The germline gives CDR1 MDHEN, CDR2 SYDVKM.

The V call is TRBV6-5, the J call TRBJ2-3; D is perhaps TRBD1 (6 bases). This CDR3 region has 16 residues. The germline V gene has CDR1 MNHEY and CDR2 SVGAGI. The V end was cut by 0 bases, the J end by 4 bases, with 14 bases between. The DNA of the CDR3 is TGTGCCAGCAGTTACTCGTTCTACAGGGAAGCAGATACGCAGTATTTT. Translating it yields CASSYSFYREADTQYF.

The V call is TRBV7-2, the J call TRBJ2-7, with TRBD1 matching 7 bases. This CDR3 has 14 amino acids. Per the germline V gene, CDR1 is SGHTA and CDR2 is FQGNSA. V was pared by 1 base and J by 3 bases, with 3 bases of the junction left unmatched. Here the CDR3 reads CASSLGGQFYEQYV. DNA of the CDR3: TGTGCCAGCAGCTTAGGGGGACAGTTCTACGAGCAGTACGTC.

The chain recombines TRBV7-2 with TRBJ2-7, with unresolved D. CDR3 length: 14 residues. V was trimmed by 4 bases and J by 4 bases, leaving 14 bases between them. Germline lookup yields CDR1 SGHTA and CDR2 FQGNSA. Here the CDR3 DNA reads TGTGCCAGCAGCTCAATTACCAAAAGTTACGAGCAGTACTTC. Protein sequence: CASSSITKSYEQYF.

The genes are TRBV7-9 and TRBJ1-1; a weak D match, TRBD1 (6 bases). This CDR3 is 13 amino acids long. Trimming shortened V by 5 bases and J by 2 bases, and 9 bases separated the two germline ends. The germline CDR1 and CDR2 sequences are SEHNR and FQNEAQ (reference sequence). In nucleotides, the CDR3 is TGTGCCAGCAGCGGACAGTTCAACACTGAAGCTTTCTTT. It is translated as CASSGQFNTEAFF. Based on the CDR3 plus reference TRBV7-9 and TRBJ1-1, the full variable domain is DTGVSQNPRHKITKRGQNVTFRCDPISEHNRLYWYRQTLGQGPEFLTYFQNEAQLEKSRLLSDRFSAERPKGSFSTLEIQRTEQGDSAMYLCASSGQFNTEAFFGQGTRLTVV.

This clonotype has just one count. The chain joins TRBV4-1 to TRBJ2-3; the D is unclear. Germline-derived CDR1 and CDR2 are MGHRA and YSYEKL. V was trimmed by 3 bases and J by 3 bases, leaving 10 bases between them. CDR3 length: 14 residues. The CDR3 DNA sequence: TGCGCCAGCAGCCAGGAAATTCCAACAGATACGCAGTATTTT. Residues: CASSQEIPTDTQYF.

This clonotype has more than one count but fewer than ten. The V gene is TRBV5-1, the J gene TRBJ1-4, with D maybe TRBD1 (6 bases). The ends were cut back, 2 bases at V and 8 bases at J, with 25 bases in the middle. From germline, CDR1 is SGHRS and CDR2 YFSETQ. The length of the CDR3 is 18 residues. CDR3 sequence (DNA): TGCGCCAGCAGCTTATGGGGGCAGGTTACACGCTCGGGCGAAAAACTGTTTTTT. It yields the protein CASSLWGQVTRSGEKLFF.

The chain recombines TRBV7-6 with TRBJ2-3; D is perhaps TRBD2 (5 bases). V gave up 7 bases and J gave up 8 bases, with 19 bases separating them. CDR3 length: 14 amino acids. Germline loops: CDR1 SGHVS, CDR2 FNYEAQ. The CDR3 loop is CASKPEWGAGTQYF. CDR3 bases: TGTGCCAGCAAGCCTGAATGGGGTGCGGGTACGCAGTATTTT.

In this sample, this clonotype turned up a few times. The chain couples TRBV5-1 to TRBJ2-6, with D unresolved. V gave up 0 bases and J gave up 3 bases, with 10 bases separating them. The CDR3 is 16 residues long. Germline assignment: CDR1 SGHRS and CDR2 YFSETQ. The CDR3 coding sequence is TGCGCCAGCAGCTTGGGACCAGGATTTGGGGCCAACGTCCTGACTTTC. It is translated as CASSLGPGFGANVLTF.

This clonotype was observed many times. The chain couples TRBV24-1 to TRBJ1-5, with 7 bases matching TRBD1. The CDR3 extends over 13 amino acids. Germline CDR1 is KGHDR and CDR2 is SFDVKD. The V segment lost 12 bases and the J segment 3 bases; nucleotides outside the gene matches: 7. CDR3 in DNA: TGTGCCGTACAGGGGTTAAACAATCAGCCCCAGCATTTT. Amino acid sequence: CAVQGLNNQPQHF.

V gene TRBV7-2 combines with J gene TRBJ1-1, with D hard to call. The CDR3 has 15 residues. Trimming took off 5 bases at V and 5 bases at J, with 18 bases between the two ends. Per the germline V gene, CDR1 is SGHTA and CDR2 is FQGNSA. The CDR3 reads CASSPALGISTEAFF. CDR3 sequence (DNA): TGTGCCAGCAGCCCCGCGTTGGGAATATCGACTGAAGCTTTCTTT. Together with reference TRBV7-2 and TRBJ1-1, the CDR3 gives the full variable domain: GAGVSQSPSNKVTEKGKDVELRCDPISGHTALYWYRQSLGQGLEFLIYFQGNSAPDKSGLPSDRFSAERTGGSVSTLTIQRTQQEDSAVYLCASSPALGISTEAFFGQGTRLTVV.

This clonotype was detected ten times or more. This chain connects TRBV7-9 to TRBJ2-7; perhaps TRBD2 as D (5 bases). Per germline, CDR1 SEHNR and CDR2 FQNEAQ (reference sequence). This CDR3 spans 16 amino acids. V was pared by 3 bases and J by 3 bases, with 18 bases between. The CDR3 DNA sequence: TGTGCCAGCAGCTTTTCCCAGCGGAGAGTGGTCTACGAGCAGTACTTC. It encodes CASSFSQRRVVYEQYF.

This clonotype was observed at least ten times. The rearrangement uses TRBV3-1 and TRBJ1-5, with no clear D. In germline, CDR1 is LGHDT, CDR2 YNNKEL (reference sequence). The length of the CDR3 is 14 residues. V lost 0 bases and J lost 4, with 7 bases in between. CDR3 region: CASSQDLVNQPQHF. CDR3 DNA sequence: TGTGCCAGCAGCCAAGATTTGGTGAATCAGCCCCAGCATTTT.

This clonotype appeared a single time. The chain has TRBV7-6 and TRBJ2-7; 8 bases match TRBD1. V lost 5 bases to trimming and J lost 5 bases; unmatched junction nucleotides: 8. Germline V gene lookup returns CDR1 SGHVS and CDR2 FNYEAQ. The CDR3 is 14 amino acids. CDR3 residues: CASSPRQGSHEQYV. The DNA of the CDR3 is TGTGCCAGCAGCCCTCGACAGGGGTCCCACGAGCAGTACGTC.

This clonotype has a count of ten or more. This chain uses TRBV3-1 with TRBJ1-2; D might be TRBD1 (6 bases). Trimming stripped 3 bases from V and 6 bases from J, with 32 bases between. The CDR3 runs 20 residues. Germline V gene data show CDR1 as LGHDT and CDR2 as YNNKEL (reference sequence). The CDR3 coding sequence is TGTGCCAGCAGCCATACCCTGGGGCCGTCCAAAGGGGGACATGAGGATGGCTACACCTTC. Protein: CASSHTLGPSKGGHEDGYTF.

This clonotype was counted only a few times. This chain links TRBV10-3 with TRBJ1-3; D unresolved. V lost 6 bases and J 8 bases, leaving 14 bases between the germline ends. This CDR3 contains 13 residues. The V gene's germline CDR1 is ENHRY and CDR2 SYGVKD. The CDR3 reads CAISPGQLDTIYF. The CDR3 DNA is TGTGCCATCAGCCCCGGGCAATTAGACACCATATATTTT.

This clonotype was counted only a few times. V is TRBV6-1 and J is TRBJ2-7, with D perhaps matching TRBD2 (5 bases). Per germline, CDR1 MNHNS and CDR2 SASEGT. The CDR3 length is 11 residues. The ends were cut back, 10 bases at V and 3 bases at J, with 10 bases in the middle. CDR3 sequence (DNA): TGTGCCATCGACGACTACTACGAGCAGTACTTC. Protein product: CAIDDYYEQYF.

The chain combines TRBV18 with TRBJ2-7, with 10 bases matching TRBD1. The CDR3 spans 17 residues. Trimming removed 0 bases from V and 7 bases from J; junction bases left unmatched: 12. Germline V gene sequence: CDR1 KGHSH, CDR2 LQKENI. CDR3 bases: TGTGCCAGCTCACCACCGCCATCCGGGACAGGGGCTACGGAGCAGTACTTC. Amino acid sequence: CASSPPPSGTGATEQYF.

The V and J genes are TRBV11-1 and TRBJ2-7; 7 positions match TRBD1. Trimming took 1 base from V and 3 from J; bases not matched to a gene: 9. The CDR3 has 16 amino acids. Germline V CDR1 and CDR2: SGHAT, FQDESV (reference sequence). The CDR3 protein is CASSLVTPTGSYEQYF. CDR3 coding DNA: TGTGCCAGCAGCTTAGTTACCCCGACAGGGAGCTACGAGCAGTACTTC.

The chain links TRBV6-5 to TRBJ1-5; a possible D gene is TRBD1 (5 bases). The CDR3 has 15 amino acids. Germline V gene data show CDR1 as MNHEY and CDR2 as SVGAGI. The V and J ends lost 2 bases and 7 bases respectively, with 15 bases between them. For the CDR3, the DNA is TGTGCCAGCAGTTACGGTGAGGGGAGAGGACAGCCCCAGCATTTT. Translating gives CASSYGEGRGQPQHF.

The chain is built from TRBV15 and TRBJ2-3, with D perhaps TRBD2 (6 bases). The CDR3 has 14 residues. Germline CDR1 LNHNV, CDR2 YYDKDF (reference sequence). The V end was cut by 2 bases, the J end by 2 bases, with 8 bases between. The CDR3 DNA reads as TGTGCCACCAGCAGACGGGGGTCCACAGATACGCAGTATTTT. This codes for CATSRRGSTDTQYF. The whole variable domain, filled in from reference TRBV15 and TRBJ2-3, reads DAMVIQNPRYQVTQFGKPVTLSCSQTLNHNVMYWYQQKSSQAPKLLFHYYDKDFNNEADTPDNFQSRRPNTSFCFLDIRSPGLGDTAMYLCATSRRGSTDTQYFGPGTRLTVL.

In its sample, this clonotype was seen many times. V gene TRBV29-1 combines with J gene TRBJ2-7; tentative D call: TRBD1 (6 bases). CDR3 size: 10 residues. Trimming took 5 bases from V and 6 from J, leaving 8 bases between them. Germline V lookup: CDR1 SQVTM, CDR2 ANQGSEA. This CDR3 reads CSVLGAEQYF. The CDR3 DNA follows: TGCAGCGTTCTGGGGGCCGAGCAGTACTTC.

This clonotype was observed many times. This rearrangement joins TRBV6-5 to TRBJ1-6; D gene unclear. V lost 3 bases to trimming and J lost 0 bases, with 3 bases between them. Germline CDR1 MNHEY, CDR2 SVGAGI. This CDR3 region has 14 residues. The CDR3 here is CASSYISYNSPLHF. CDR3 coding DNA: TGTGCCAGCAGTTATATCTCCTATAATTCACCCCTCCACTTT.

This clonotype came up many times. The CDR3 DNA reads as TGCAGCGTTGAAACCTGGCAGGCTCTAGCCAAAAACATTCAGTACTTC. It codes for CSVETWQALAKNIQYF. The V gene is TRBV29-1, the J gene TRBJ2-4, with no clear D. Germline assignment: CDR1 SQVTM and CDR2 ANQGSEA. CDR3 length equals 16 residues. V lost 2 bases to trimming and J lost 0 bases, with 14 bases between them.

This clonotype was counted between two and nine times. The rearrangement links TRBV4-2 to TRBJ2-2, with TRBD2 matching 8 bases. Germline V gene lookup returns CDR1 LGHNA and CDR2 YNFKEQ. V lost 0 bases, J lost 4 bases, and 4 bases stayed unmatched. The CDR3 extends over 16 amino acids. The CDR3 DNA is TGTGCCAGCAGCCAAGATTCTACTAGCGGCACCGGGGAGCTGTTTTTT. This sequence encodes CASSQDSTSGTGELFF.

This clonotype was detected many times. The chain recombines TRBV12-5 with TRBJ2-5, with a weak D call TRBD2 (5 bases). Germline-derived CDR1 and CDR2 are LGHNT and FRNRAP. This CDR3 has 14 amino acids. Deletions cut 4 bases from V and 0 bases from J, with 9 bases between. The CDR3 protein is CASGSGSHQETQYF. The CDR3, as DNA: TGTGCTAGTGGTTCGGGAAGCCACCAAGAGACCCAGTACTTC.

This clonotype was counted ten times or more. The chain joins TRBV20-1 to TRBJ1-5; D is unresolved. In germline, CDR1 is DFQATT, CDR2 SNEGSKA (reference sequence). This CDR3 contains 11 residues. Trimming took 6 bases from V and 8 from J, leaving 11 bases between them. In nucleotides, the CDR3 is TGCAGTGCCCCGGTAGTTAAGCCCCAGCATTTT. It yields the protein CSAPVVKPQHF.